The clone carrying this T cell receptor beta chain was counted many times. The antigen remains unidentified. The CDR3 covers 13 residues. Germline V gene lookup returns CDR1 LGHNA and CDR2 YSLEER. J gave up 7 bases and V 1 base, and 1 base lay outside the gene matches. These data originate in a study of CD8 T cells in ankylosing spondylitis. Findings and limits, study-wide: Disease-linked clones displayed a CD8+ phenotype and appeared relatively rarely in peripheral blood.

TCRdb reprocessed the 5' RACE reads via MiXCR and lists one record per CDR3 protein. The data show some 37,000 distinct CDR3 sequences, roughly an eighth seen once. The sample was synovial fluid, either unsorted or a sorted T cell fraction (not recorded which). The receptor's source is a male donor with ankylosing spondylitis. The genes are TRBV4-3 and TRBJ1-2; 9 nucleotides agree with TRBD1. The CDR3 here is CASSQGQGVGYTF. CDR3 DNA: TGCGCCAGCAGCCAAGGACAGGGGGTTGGCTACACCTTC.